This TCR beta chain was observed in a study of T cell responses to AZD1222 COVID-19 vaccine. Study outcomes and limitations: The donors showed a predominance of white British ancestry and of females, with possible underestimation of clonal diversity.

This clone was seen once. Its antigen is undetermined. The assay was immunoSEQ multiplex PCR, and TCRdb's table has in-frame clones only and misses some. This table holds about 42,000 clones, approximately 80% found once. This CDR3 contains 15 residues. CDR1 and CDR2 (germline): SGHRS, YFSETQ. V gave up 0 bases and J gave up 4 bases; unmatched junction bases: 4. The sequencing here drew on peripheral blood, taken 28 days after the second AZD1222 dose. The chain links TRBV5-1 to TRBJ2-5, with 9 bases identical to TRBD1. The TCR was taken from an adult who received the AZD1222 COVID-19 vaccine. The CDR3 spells CASSLDTGGGETQYF. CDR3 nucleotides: TGCGCCAGCAGCTTGGATACAGGGGGCGGAGAGACCCAGTACTTC.